This T cell receptor (beta chain) was profiled in a study of OX40 agonist ivuxolimab in advanced cancers. The data were produced by immunoSEQ multiplex PCR, yet TCRdb's version contains in-frame clones alone and is incomplete. The table lists approximately 89,000 clones, about 83% of them singletons. Trimming cost V 3 bases and J 7 bases; bases outside gene matches: 12. CDR1 is LGHNA and CDR2 is YNFKEQ in the germline V gene. This CDR3 is built from 15 residues. The sample here was CD4+ or CD8+ T cells sorted from blood, taken in a trial of the OX40 agonist ivuxolimab. The sequence derives from an adult with an advanced solid tumor such as melanoma, head and neck, liver or kidney cancer. This sequence joins TRBV4-2 and TRBJ2-7, with 7 bases identical to TRBD2. CDR3 in DNA: TGTGCCAGCAGCCAGTTGGGGGGGGAATCGGAAGAGCAGTACTTC. This translates into CASSQLGGESEEQYF.